Described below is a single T cell receptor (beta chain) sequence and its context. The clone's antigen remains unknown. Base qualities are not provided; no much larger clone lies one nucleotide away. V and J lose 6 bases and 2 bases, and a span of 9 bases separates them. The CDR3 runs 13 amino acids, cysteine and phenylalanine included. Only the CDR3 portion is preserved as DNA: 39 bases, with reading frame beginning at the first base. From the germline V gene (reference sequence), CDR1 is SGHNT and CDR2 is YYREEE. The immunoSEQ Assay, a bias-controlled multiplex PCR, was used to amplify TCRbeta CDR3 regions from genomic DNA. The paper's processing steps were these. Within the assay, amplification of reference gene primers was used to estimate how many nucleated cells each sample contained. To quantify the absolute abundance of each unique TCRbeta CDR3 rearrangement, sequence reads were collapsed and filtered. Productive Simpson clonality was computed per sample as the square root of Simpson's diversity index over productive rearrangements. Drawn from immuneACCESS, this table holds only the in-frame rearrangements with V and J called that TCRdb kept. Clones are partly lost; checked studies trace under half to an unresolved V gene and leave the rest unexplained. V and J calls and clone size are those listed in that table; D and trimming were worked out from the DNA. Present in this sample are around 130,000 clones, more than 75% of which were seen just once. Less than 2.5% of the sample comes from the top ten.

The data derive from a study of blood T cell repertoires in COVID-19 (dated by TCRdb to about 2020). Turning to the overall study: Collaborator samples came from the United States, Italy and Spain and covered acute and convalescent phases of COVID-19. The material from the prospective study consisted of cDNA or gDNA derived from T cells, B-cell-depleted T cells, or PBMCs. Deeply sampled blood TCRbeta repertoires from subjects exposed to, actively infected with, or recovered from COVID-19 were included in the dataset. The repertoires were released in a freely available public database meant as a resource for research on the immune response to SARS-CoV-2. The samples were drawn from the first 160 participants of the ongoing ImmuneRACE study and from 950 to 1,500 subjects provided by 6 global collaborators. A de-identified subject ID, COVID-19 status, age in years and sex were almost always included in the sample metadata. HLA class I and class II types, where available, came from metadata supplied by the sample provider rather than from assay-based typing. Here is what the overall study found, with its caveats: The quantity of clinical and demographic metadata differed by source and by participant and was supplied without curation.

Collaborating institutions collected whole blood in K2EDTA tubes following their own protocols. For TCRbeta analysis, collaborators shipped samples in one of three forms: frozen whole blood, isolated PBMCs, or DNA extracted from either of those sample types. Here the chain combines TRBV5-4 and TRBJ1-3, with TRBD1 tentatively as D gene (5 bases match). The receptor's source is a woman in her 50s with acute or convalescent COVID-19. The material sequenced was peripheral blood. The nucleotides read TGTGCCAGCACCACGGGGGCTGGAAACACCATATATTTT. This is translated as CASTTGAGNTIYF.